This T cell receptor (beta chain) originates from a study of identical twins. Germline loops: CDR1 SQVTM, CDR2 ANQGSEA. V shed 4 bases and J shed 1 base, with 20 bases lying between them. The CDR3 runs to 17 residues. Regarding this clonotype: Its antigen is not known.

One entry per CDR3 protein results from TCRdb running MiXCR on the 5' RACE reads. The sample consists of roughly 720,000 distinct CDR3 sequences, around a sixth of them appearing once. The study, taken as a whole, reports: Insertions were reduced in abundant cord blood beta clonotypes but not in memory repertoires.

The same sample was also studied in work on T cells expressing NK-cell markers. That paper adds: Sequencing of TCR beta repertoires drew on sorted CD3+CD56+NKG2C+, CD3+CD56+NKG2C- and CD3+CD56-NKG2C+ T cells.

The source material was PBMCs. This clonotype originated in a woman younger than 35 in good health. The rearrangement links TRBV29-1 to TRBJ1-3; maybe TRBD1 (5 bases). The CDR3 protein is CSVALQGFHLSGNTIYF. DNA of the CDR3: TGCAGCGTTGCATTGCAGGGTTTTCACCTTTCTGGAAACACCATATATTTT. The variable domain in full, completed from reference TRBV29-1 and TRBJ1-3, reads SAVISQKPSRDICQRGTSLTIQCQVDSQVTMMFWYRQQPGQSLTLIATANQGSEATYESGFVIDKFPISRPNLTFSTLTVSNMSPEDSSIYLCSVALQGFHLSGNTIYFGEGSWLTVV.